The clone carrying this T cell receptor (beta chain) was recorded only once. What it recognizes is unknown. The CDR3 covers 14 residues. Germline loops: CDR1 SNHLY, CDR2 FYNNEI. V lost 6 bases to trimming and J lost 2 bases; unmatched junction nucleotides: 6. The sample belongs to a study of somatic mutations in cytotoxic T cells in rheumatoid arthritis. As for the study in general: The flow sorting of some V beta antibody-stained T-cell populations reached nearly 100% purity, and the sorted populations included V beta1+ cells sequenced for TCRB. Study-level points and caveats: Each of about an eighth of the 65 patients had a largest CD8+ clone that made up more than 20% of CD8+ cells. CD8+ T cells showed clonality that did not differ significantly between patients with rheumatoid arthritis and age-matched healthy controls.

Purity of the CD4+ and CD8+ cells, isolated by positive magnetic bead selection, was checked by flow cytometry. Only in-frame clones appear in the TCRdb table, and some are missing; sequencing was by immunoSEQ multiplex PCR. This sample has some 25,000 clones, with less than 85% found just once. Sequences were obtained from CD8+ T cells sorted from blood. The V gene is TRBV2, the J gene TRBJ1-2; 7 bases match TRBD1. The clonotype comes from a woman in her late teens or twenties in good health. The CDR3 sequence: CASSQPGQNYGYTF. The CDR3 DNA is TGTGCCAGCAGCCAACCGGGACAGAACTATGGCTACACCTTC.